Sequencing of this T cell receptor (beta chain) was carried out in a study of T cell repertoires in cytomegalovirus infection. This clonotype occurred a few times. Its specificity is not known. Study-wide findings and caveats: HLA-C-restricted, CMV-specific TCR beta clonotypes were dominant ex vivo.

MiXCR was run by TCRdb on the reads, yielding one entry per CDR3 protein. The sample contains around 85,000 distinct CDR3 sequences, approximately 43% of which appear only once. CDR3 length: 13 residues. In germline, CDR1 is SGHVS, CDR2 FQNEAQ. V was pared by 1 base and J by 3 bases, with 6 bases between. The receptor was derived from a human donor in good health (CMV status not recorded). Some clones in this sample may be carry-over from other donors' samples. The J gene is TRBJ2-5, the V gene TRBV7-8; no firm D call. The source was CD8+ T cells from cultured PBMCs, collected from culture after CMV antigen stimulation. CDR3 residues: CASSLGVKETQYF. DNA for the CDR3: TGTGCCAGCAGCTTAGGCGTGAAAGAGACCCAGTACTTC. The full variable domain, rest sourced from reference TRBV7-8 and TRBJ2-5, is GAGVSQSPRYKVAKRGQDVALRCDPISGHVSLFWYQQALGQGPEFLTYFQNEAQLDKSGLPSDRFFAERPEGSVSTLKIQRTQQEDSAVYLCASSLGVKETQYFGPGTRLLVL.